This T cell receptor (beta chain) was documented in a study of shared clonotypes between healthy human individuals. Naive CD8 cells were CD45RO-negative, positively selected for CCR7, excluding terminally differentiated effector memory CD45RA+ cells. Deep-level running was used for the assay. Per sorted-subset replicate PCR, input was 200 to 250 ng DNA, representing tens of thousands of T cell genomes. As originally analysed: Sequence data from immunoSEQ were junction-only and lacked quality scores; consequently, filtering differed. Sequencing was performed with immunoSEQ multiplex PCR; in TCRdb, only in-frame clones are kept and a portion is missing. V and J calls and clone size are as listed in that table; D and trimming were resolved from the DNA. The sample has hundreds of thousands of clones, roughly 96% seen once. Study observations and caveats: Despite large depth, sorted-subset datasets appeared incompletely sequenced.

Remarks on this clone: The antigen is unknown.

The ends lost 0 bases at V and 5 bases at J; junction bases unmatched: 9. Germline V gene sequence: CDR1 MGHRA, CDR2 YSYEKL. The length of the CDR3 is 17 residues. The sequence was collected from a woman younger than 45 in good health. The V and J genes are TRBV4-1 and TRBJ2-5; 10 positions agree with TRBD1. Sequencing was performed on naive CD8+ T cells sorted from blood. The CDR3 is CASSQDRDRGLRETQYF. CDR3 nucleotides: TGCGCCAGCAGCCAAGATCGTGACAGGGGGCTTCGGGAGACCCAGTACTTC.